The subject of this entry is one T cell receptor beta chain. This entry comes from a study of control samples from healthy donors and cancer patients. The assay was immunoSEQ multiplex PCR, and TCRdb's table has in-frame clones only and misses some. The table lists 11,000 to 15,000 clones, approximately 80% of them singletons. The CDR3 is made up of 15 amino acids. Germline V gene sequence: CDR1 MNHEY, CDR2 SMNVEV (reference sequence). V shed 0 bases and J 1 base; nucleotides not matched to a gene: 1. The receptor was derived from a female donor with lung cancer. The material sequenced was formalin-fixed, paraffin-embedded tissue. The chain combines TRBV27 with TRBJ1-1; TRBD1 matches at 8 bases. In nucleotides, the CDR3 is TGTGCCAGCAGTTTATCGACAGGGGCGAACACTGAAGCTTTCTTT. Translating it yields CASSLSTGANTEAFF.